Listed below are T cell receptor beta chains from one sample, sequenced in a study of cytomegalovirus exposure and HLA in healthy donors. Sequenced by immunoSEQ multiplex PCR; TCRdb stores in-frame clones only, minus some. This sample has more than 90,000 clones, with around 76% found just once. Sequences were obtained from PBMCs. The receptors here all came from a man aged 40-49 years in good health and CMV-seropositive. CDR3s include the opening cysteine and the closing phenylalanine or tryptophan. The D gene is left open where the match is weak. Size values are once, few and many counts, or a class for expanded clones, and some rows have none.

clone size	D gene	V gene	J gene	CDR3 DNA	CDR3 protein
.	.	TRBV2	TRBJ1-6	TGTGCCAGCAATGCGGCGGGGGACTATAATTCACCCCTCCACTTT	CASNAAGDYNSPLHF
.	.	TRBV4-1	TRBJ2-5	TGCGCCAGCAGCCGGATCAGGGGACCCGAGACCCAGTACTTC	CASSRIRGPETQYF
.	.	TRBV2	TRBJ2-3	TGTGCCAGCAGCCGCACCGGGACTCGCACAGATACGCAGTATTTT	CASSRTGTRTDTQYF
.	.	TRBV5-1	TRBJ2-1	TGCGCCAGCAGCGCCGGTGCGAGCGGCTACAATGAGCAGTTCTTC	CASSAGASGYNEQFF
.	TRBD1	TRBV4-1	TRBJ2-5	TGCGCCAGCAGCCAAACGGGACAGGGGGTTCAAGAGACCCAGTACTTC	CASSQTGQGVQETQYF
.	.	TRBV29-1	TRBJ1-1	TGCAGCGTTGACCTTTCCGCGGGTGGCACTGAAGCTTTCTTT	CSVDLSAGGTEAFF
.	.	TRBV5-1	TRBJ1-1	TGCGCCAGCAGCTTGGCCGACATGCTCACGCAGAACACTGAAGCTTTCTTT	CASSLADMLTQNTEAFF
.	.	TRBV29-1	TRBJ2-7	TGCAGCGTTATAGACAGCTACTACTCCTACGAGCAGTACTTC	CSVIDSYYSYEQYF
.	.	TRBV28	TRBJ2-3	TGTGCCAGCAGTTTATTTGGTGGGAGTCACACAGATACGCAGTATTTT	CASSLFGGSHTDTQYF
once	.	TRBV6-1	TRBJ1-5	TGTGCCAGCAGAGATGCGGGCAATCAGCCCCAGCATTTT	CASRDAGNQPQHF
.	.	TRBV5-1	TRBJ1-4	TGCGCCAGCAGCTTTACCGGGACACAGACTGAAAAACTGTTTTTT	CASSFTGTQTEKLFF
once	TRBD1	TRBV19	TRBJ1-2	TGTGCCAGTAGTCTGACAGGGGGCGACTATGGCTACACCTTC	CASSLTGGDYGYTF
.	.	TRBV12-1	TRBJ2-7	TGTGCCAGCAGCTTTGAGTTGGAGCGGGGCCTAGGGGACGAGCAGTACTTC	CASSFELERGLGDEQYF
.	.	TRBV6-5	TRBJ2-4	TGTGCCAGCAGTTTTGGTCGGTCCCTTAAAAACATTCAGTACTTC	CASSFGRSLKNIQYF
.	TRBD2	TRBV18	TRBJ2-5	TGTGCCAGCTCACCACCTCGGACTAGAATAGGGGAGACCCAGTACTTC	CASSPPRTRIGETQYF
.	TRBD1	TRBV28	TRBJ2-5	TGTGCCAGCAGTACCACAGGGGTGGGCGAGACCCAGTACTTC	CASSTTGVGETQYF
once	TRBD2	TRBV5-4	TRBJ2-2	TGTGCCAGCAGCGACGGACTAGCGCTCACCGGGGAGCTGTTTTTT	CASSDGLALTGELFF
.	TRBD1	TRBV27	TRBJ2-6	TGTGCCAGCAGTTTACGGGGACAGGGAAGCTCTGGGGCCAACGTCCTGACTTTC	CASSLRGQGSSGANVLTF
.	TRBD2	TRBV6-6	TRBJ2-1	TGTGCCAGCAGTTACCCGGGAGGGGTCAATGAGCAGTTCTTC	CASSYPGGVNEQFF
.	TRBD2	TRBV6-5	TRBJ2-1	TGTGCCAGCAGTGAAGGGGAGGGAGGGACCGAGCAGTTCTTC	CASSEGEGGTEQFF
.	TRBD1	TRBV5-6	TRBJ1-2	TGTGCCAGCAGCTGGGACAGGGGGCTGATCTATGGCTACACCTTC	CASSWDRGLIYGYTF
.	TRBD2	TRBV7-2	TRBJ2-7	TGTGCCAGCAGCTTACGGAGCGGGGGTTCCTCCTACGAGCAGTACTTC	CASSLRSGGSSYEQYF
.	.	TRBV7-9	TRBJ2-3	TGTGCCAGCAGCTTAGTGGGCGGGGCTTACACAGATACGCAGTATTTT	CASSLVGGAYTDTQYF